This TCR beta chain is from a study of tumor T cells in aggressive B-cell lymphoma. Using immunoSEQ multiplex PCR, the repertoire was profiled, and TCRdb retains in-frame clones only, with some absent. The table has about 2,300 clones, roughly 95% seen once; the top ten hold approximately 2.5%. Germline V CDR1 and CDR2: MDHEN, SYDVKM. CDR3 length equals 15 residues. V lost 6 bases and J lost 4; bases outside the gene matches: 9. The sequence derives from an adult with diffuse large B cell lymphoma. The J gene is TRBJ2-7, the V gene TRBV28, with TRBD2 matching 10 bases. Material: tumor tissue. The CDR3 nucleotides are TGTGCCAGCAGCGATACTAGCGGGGTTCGGTACGAGCAGTACTTC. It yields the protein CASSDTSGVRYEQYF.